The 21 T cell receptor beta chains presented below share a single source sample, sequenced in a study of cytomegalovirus exposure and HLA in healthy donors (dated by TCRdb to the late 2010s). The library was made by the immunoSEQ multiplex PCR assay. Sourced from immuneACCESS, this table was stored by TCRdb with only in-frame sequences that have V and J called. A share of the clones is absent; for the studies checked, an unresolved V gene accounts for under half, and the remainder has no known explanation. For this sample there are 120,000 or so clones; about nine tenths appear just once. Jointly, the top ten make up more than 1.5% of the sample. The source material was PBMCs. All receptors derive from a young woman in good health and CMV-seronegative.

The chain combines TRBV10-2 with TRBJ2-7; D perhaps matches TRBD2 (6 bases). The V end lost 0 bases, the J end lost 0 bases, and 9 bases lay between the germline ends. Germline V CDR1 and CDR2: WSHSY, SAAADI. The length of the CDR3 is 15 residues. CDR3 protein: CASSESEGPSYEQYF. Written as DNA, the CDR3 is TGCGCCAGCAGTGAGTCGGAGGGCCCCTCCTACGAGCAGTACTTC.

The V and J genes are TRBV4-1 and TRBJ2-1, with 11 bases aligning to TRBD2. V gave up 1 base and J gave up 5 bases; unmatched junction bases: 10. The CDR3 contains 18 residues. Germline V gene sequence: CDR1 MGHRA, CDR2 YSYEKL. The CDR3 reads CASSQGAPGTSGDNEQFF. CDR3 nucleotide sequence: TGCGCCAGCAGCCAAGGTGCCCCCGGGACTAGCGGTGACAATGAGCAGTTCTTC.

The rearrangement uses TRBV30 and TRBJ1-3, with D possibly matching TRBD1 (5 bases). Germline loops: CDR1 GTSNPN, CDR2 SVGIG (reference sequence). The CDR3 totals 13 residues. Trimming stripped 2 bases from V and 2 bases from J, with 7 bases between. The CDR3 protein is CAWSRGTGNTIYF. The DNA of the CDR3 is TGTGCCTGGAGTAGGGGAACTGGAAACACCATATATTTT.

Note on this clone: One end of the junction varies from germline; a read error may be responsible. The rearrangement links TRBV29-1 to TRBJ2-7, with TRBD1 matching over 12 bases. The CDR3 has 11 amino acids. Germline V gene data show CDR1 as SQVTM and CDR2 as ANQGSEA. The CDR3 DNA reads TGCAGCGTTGAGGGGACAGGGGGCTTTTCCTTC. It codes for CSVEGTGGFSF.

This sequence joins TRBV5-1 and TRBJ2-1; D may be TRBD2 (6 bases). V gave up 4 bases and J gave up 2 bases, with 28 bases separating them. The length of the CDR3 is 20 residues. CDR1 SGHRS and CDR2 YFSETQ come from the germline V gene. The CDR3 here is CASSTQPAAGIIGPYNEQFF. The CDR3 DNA sequence: TGCGCCAGCAGCACCCAGCCGGCGGCGGGGATTATCGGGCCCTACAATGAGCAGTTCTTC.

The chain employs TRBV27 and TRBJ2-7, with D perhaps matching TRBD1 (6 bases). Trimming took 5 bases from V and 2 from J, leaving 10 bases between them. The CDR3 loop spans 13 amino acids. CDR1 and CDR2 from the germline V gene are MNHEY and SMNVEV (reference sequence). The CDR3 reads CASSKQGAYEQYF. DNA of the CDR3: TGTGCCAGCAGTAAACAGGGTGCCTACGAGCAGTACTTC.

V usage is TRBV11-2 and J usage is TRBJ2-7, with D possibly being TRBD2 (6 bases). Germline CDR1 SGHAT, CDR2 FQNNGV. The CDR3 covers 15 residues. Trimming took 5 bases from V and 0 from J, leaving 14 bases between them. This CDR3 reads CASSHTLASSYEQYF. For the CDR3, the DNA is TGTGCCAGCAGCCACACTCTAGCGAGCTCCTACGAGCAGTACTTC.

This rearrangement joins TRBV7-9 to TRBJ1-1; D uncertain. V was trimmed by 0 bases and J by 1 base, leaving 6 bases between them. Germline-derived CDR1 and CDR2 are SEHNR and FQNEAQ (reference sequence). The CDR3 sequence is 14 residues long. The CDR3 reads CASSLARGNTEAFF. CDR3 nucleotides: TGTGCCAGCAGCTTAGCGCGGGGGAACACTGAAGCTTTCTTT.

V and J are TRBV10-2 and TRBJ1-1; 8 bases line up with TRBD1. CDR1 and CDR2 from the germline V gene are WSHSY and SAAADI. V shed 4 bases, J shed 4 bases, and the junction held 8 bases outside the gene matches. The CDR3 contains 15 residues. CDR3: CASSGSTGGPTEAFF. CDR3 DNA: TGCGCCAGCAGTGGGTCAACAGGGGGTCCCACTGAAGCTTTCTTT.

The chain links TRBV7-8 to TRBJ1-1; maybe TRBD1 (5 bases). This CDR3 is built from 19 residues. V was cut by 3 bases and J by 1 base, with 24 bases left in between. Per germline, CDR1 SGHVS and CDR2 FQNEAQ. This chain's CDR3 is CASSFPSYFGGTPNTEAFF. CDR3 nucleotide sequence: TGTGCCAGCAGCTTTCCCTCCTATTTCGGGGGGACCCCGAACACTGAAGCTTTCTTT. Full variable domain (rest looked up from reference TRBV7-8 and TRBJ1-1): GAGVSQSPRYKVAKRGQDVALRCDPISGHVSLFWYQQALGQGPEFLTYFQNEAQLDKSGLPSDRFFAERPEGSVSTLKIQRTQQEDSAVYLCASSFPSYFGGTPNTEAFFGQGTRLTVV.

The V call is TRBV19, the J call TRBJ1-2; D remains unclear. CDR1 is LNHDA and CDR2 is SQIVND in the germline V gene (reference sequence). This CDR3 region has 11 residues. V shed 5 bases and J shed 8 bases, with 9 bases lying between them. CDR3 sequence (DNA): TGTGCCAGTAGTGCTCCACGGGGCTACACCTTC. It translates to CASSAPRGYTF.

This chain uses TRBV6-1 with TRBJ1-3; no firm D call. Trimming removed 6 bases from V and 4 bases from J, with 16 bases in between. Germline CDR1 reads MNHNS; CDR2 reads SASEGT. The CDR3 is made up of 15 amino acids. CDR3 in DNA: TGTGCCAGCAGGCGAGGTTCTGCGGGGGGAAACACCATATATTTT. This sequence encodes CASRRGSAGGNTIYF.

This clone was observed a handful of times. The V and J genes are TRBV28 and TRBJ1-3; TRBD1 matches 7 bases. After removal of 4 bases from V and 2 bases from J, the junction contained 5 bases not matched to a gene. Germline-derived CDR1 and CDR2 are MDHEN and SYDVKM. The CDR3 has 15 amino acids. CDR3 coding DNA: TGTGCCAGCAGTTCGCCAGGGGGAGCTGGAAACACCATATATTTT. Amino acid sequence: CASSSPGGAGNTIYF.

The V and J genes are TRBV5-1 and TRBJ2-2; perhaps TRBD1 as D (6 bases). CDR1 is SGHRS, CDR2 YFSETQ, per germline. The ends were cut back, 5 bases at V and 7 bases at J, with 15 bases in the middle. The length of the CDR3 is 14 residues. The CDR3 DNA follows: TGCGCCAGCAGTTCAGGGGAGCGTGGCGGGGAGCTGTTTTTT. It translates to CASSSGERGGELFF.

This chain uses TRBV27 with TRBJ2-7; 9 nucleotides align to TRBD1. This CDR3 is 14 amino acids long. The V gene end was trimmed by 6 bases and the J gene end by 4 bases; junction bases not matched to a gene: 7. Germline assignment: CDR1 MNHEY and CDR2 SMNVEV (reference sequence). Here the CDR3 DNA reads TGTGCCAGCAGATCTACAGGGGGCGCTTACGAGCAGTACTTC. Amino acid sequence: CASRSTGGAYEQYF.

The chain combines TRBV10-1 with TRBJ2-3, with D perhaps matching TRBD2 (6 bases). The V end lost 3 bases, the J end lost 2 bases, and 15 bases lay between the germline ends. This CDR3 comprises 16 residues. Germline assignment: CDR1 WNHNN and CDR2 SYGVQD (reference sequence). The CDR3 nucleotides are TGCGCCAGCAGTGAATTGGGTGAGCGGGTCACAGATACGCAGTATTTT. The encoded protein is CASSELGERVTDTQYF.

The chain links TRBV19 to TRBJ2-7; TRBD1 matches at 9 bases. Germline CDR1 LNHDA, CDR2 SQIVND (reference sequence). This CDR3 comprises 15 residues. J gave up 2 bases and V 5 bases, and 7 bases lay outside the gene matches. The CDR3 nucleotides are TGTGCCAGTAGTGAGGGACAGGGAACGCCCTACGAGCAGTACTTC. Translated: CASSEGQGTPYEQYF. The variable domain in full, completed from reference TRBV19 and TRBJ2-7, reads DGGITQSPKYLFRKEGQNVTLSCEQNLNHDAMYWYRQDPGQGLRLIYYSQIVNDFQKGDIAEGYSVSREKKESFPLTVTSAQKNPTAFYLCASSEGQGTPYEQYFGPGTRLTVT.

This clone has just a few counts. This chain uses TRBV4-2 with TRBJ2-3; 8 bases agree with TRBD2. The CDR3 spans 18 residues. Germline CDR1 is LGHNA and CDR2 is YNFKEQ. After removal of 1 base from V and 0 bases from J, the junction contained 9 bases not matched to a gene. The CDR3 nucleotides read TGTGCCAGCAGCCAAGGGGGCGGACTAGCCCCTAGCACAGATACGCAGTATTTT. Translated, it gives CASSQGGGLAPSTDTQYF.

V usage is TRBV4-1 and J usage is TRBJ2-1, with 8 bases identical to TRBD2. Germline CDR1 reads MGHRA; CDR2 reads YSYEKL. The CDR3 is 14 residues long. V shed 1 base and J 6 bases; nucleotides not matched to a gene: 2. CDR3 bases: TGCGCCAGCAGCCAAGGACTAGCGAGCAATGAGCAGTTCTTC. This encodes CASSQGLASNEQFF.

The chain has TRBV5-6 and TRBJ2-5; D is ambiguous. Germline lookup yields CDR1 SGHDT and CDR2 YYEEEE. Trimming stripped 4 bases from V and 2 bases from J, with 9 bases between. The CDR3 extends over 13 amino acids. The CDR3 bases are TGTGCCAGCAGCCGTTCCGGGCAAGAGACCCAGTACTTC. Its translation is CASSRSGQETQYF.

This clone was counted a single time. This chain links TRBV19 with TRBJ2-1; D is ambiguous. V was shortened by 3 bases and J by 5 bases, with 8 bases between the two germline ends. This CDR3 region has 13 residues. Germline values: CDR1 LNHDA, CDR2 SQIVND (reference sequence). The CDR3: CASSMRIHNEQFF. In DNA form, the CDR3 reads TGTGCCAGTAGTATGCGGATTCACAATGAGCAGTTCTTC.